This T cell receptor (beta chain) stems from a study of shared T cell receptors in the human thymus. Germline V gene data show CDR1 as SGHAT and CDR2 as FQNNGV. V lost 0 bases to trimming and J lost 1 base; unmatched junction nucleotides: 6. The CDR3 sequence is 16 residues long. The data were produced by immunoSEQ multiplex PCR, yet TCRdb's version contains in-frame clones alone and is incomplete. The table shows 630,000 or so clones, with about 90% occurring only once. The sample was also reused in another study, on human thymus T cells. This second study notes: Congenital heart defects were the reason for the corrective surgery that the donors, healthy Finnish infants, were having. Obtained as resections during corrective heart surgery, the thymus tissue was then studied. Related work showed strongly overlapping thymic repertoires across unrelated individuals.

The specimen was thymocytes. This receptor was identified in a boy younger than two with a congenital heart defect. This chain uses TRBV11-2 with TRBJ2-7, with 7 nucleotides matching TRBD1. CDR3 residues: CASSLEDRRLSYEQYF. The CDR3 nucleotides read TGTGCCAGCAGCTTAGAGGACAGGCGCCTATCCTACGAGCAGTACTTC.